This T cell receptor beta chain was sequenced for a study of CD8 T cells in ankylosing spondylitis. Study results and caveats: Disease-linked clones were CD8+ and relatively rare in peripheral blood. A motif in TCR beta, a set of under 10 highly homologous variants, appeared characteristic of ankylosing spondylitis blood. Disease-linked clones reportedly concentrated significantly in matched ankylosing spondylitis synovial fluid.

This clonotype was recorded a few times. No antigen is known for it. The CDR3 loop spans 15 amino acids. V was shortened by 4 bases and J by 9 bases, with 19 bases between the two germline ends. Germline CDR1 reads LGHNA; CDR2 reads YNFKEQ. Molecular-barcoded quantitative 5'-RACE produced these TCR beta libraries. One entry per CDR3 protein, called by TCRdb with MiXCR from the 5' RACE reads. Among roughly 450,000 distinct CDR3 sequences listed, roughly 26% were seen once. The chain carries TRBV4-2 and TRBJ2-1; D is possibly TRBD1 or TRBD2 (6 bases each). This clonotype originated in a male donor with ankylosing spondylitis. Sequenced: blood, either unsorted or a sorted T cell fraction (not recorded which). The CDR3 DNA reads TGTGCCAGCAGCCCCGGGGGCTCCCAGGAGAGTGAGCAGTTCTTC. Translating it yields CASSPGGSQESEQFF.